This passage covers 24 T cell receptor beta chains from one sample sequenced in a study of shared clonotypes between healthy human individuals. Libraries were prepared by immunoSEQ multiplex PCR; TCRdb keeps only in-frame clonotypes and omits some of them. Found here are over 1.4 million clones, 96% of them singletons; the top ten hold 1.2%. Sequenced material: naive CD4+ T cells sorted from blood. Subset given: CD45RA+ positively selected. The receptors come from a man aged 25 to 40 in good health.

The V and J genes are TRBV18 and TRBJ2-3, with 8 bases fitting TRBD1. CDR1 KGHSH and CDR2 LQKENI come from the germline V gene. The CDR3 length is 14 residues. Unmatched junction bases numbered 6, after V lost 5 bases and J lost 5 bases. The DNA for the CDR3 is TGTGCCAGCTCATCGGACAGGGTCGGAGATACGCAGTATTTT. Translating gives CASSSDRVGDTQYF.

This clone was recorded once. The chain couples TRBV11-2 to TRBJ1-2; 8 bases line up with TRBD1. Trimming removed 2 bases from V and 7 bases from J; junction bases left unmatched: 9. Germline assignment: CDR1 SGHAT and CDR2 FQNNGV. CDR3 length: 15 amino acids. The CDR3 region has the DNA TGTGCCAGCAGCTTACTCCGACAGGGGTTGGCTGGCTACACCTTC. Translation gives CASSLLRQGLAGYTF. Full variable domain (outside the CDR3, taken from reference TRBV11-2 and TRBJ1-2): EAGVAQSPRYKIIEKRQSVAFWCNPISGHATLYWYQQILGQGPKLLIQFQNNGVVDDSQLPKDRFSAERLKGVDSTLKIQPAKLEDSAVYLCASSLLRQGLAGYTFGSGTRLTVV.

The CDR3 region is CASSLKGTDTQYF. The CDR3 DNA sequence: TGTGCCAGCAGTTTGAAGGGCACAGATACGCAGTATTTT. The genes are TRBV11-3 and TRBJ2-3, with D uncertain. CDR1 and CDR2 (germline): SGHNT, YENEEA. The V and J ends lost 6 bases and 1 base respectively, with 8 bases between them. This CDR3 is built from 13 residues.

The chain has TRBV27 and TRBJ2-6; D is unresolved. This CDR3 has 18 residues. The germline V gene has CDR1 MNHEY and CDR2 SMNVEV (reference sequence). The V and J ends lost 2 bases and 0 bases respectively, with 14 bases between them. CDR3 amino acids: CASSLRAQSVSGANVLTF. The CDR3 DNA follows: TGTGCCAGCAGTTTAAGGGCTCAATCGGTCTCTGGGGCCAACGTCCTGACTTTC. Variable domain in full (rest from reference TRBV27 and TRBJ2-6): EAQVTQNPRYLITVTGKKLTVTCSQNMNHEYMSWYRQDPGLGLRQIYYSMNVEVTDKGDVPEGYKVSRKEKRNFPLILESPSPNQTSLYFCASSLRAQSVSGANVLTFGAGSRLTVL.

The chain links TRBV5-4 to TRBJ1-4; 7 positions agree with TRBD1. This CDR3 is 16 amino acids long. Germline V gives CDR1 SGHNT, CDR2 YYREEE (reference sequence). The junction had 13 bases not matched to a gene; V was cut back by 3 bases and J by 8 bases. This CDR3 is CASSWDSPGAKEKLFF. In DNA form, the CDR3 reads TGTGCCAGCAGCTGGGACAGCCCTGGGGCAAAGGAAAAACTGTTTTTT.

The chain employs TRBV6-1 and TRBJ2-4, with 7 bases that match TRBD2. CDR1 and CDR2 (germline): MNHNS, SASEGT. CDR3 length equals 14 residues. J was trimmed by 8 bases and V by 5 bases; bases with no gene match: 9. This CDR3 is CASSSRTSPDIQYF. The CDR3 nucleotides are TGTGCCAGCAGTTCCCGGACTAGTCCAGACATTCAGTACTTC.

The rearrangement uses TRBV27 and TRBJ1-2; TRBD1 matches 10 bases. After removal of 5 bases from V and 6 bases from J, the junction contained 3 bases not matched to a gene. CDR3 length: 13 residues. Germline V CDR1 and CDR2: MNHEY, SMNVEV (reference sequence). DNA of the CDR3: TGTGCCAGCAGTGTGACAGGGGGCCATGGCTACACCTTC. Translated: CASSVTGGHGYTF.

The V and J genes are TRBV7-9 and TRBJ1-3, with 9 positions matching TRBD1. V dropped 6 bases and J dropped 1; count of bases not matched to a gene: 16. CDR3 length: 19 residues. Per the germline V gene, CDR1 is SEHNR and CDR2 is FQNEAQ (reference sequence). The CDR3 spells CASSSPTGGTVSSGNTIYF. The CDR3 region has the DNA TGTGCCAGCAGTTCACCGACAGGGGGTACAGTCAGTTCTGGAAACACCATATATTTT. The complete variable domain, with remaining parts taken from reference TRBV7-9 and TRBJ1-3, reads DTGVSQNPRHKITKRGQNVTFRCDPISEHNRLYWYRQTLGQGPEFLTYFQNEAQLEKSRLLSDRFSAERPKGSFSTLEIQRTEQGDSAMYLCASSSPTGGTVSSGNTIYFGEGSWLTVV.

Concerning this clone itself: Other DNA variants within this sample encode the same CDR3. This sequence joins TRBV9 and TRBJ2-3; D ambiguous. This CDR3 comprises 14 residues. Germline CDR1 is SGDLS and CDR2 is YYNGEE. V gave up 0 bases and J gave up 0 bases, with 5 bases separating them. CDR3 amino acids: CASSVDRSTDTQYF. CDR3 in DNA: TGTGCCAGCAGCGTAGACCGAAGCACAGATACGCAGTATTTT.

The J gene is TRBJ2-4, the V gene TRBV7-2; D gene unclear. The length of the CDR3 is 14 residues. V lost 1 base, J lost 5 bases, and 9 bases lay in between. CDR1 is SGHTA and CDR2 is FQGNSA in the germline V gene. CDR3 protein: CASSLGGRENIQYF. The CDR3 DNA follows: TGTGCCAGCAGCTTAGGAGGACGAGAAAACATTCAGTACTTC.

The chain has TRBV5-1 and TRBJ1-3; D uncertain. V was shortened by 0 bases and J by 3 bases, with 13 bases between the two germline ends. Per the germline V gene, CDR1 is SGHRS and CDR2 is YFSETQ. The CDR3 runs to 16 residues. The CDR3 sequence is CASSLDRLDIGNTIYF. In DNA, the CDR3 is TGCGCCAGCAGCTTGGATCGTCTAGACATTGGAAACACCATATATTTT. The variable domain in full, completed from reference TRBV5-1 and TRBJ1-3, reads KAGVTQTPRYLIKTRGQQVTLSCSPISGHRSVSWYQQTPGQGLQFLFEYFSETQRNKGNFPGRFSGRQFSNSRSEMNVSTLELGDSALYLCASSLDRLDIGNTIYFGEGSWLTVV.

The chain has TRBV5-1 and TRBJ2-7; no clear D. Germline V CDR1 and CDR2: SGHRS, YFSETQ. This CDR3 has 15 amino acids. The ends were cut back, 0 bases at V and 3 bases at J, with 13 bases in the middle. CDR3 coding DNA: TGCGCCAGCAGCTTGGAGGCAGGCCCATACTACGAGCAGTACTTC. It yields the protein CASSLEAGPYYEQYF.

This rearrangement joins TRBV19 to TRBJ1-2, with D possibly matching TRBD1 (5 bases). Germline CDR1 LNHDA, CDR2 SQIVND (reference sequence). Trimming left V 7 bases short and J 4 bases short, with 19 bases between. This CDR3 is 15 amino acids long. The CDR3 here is CASNQMPQGAYGYTF. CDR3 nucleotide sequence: TGTGCCAGTAACCAAATGCCGCAAGGGGCCTATGGCTACACCTTC.

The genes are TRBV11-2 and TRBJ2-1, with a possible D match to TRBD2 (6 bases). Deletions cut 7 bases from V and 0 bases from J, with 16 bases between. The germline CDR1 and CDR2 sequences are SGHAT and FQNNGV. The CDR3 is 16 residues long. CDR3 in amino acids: CASTGGFLSSYNEQFF. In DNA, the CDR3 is TGTGCCAGCACCGGGGGTTTTTTAAGCTCCTACAATGAGCAGTTCTTC.

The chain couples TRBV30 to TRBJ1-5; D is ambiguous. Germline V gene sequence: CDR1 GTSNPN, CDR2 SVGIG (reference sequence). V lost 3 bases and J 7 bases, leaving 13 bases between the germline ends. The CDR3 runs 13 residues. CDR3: CAWSTKGGQPQHF. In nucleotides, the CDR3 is TGTGCCTGGAGCACTAAAGGCGGACAGCCCCAGCATTTT.

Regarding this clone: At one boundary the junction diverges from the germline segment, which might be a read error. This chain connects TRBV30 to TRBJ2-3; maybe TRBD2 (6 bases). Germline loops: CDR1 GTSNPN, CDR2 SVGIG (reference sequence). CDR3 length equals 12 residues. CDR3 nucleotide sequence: TGTGCCCGGAGGGGTGGCACAGATACGCAGTATTTT. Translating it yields CARRGGTDTQYF.

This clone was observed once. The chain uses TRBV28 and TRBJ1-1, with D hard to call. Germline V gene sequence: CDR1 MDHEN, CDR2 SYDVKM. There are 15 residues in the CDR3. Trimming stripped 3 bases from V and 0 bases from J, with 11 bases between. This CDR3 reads CASSFVIRLNTEAFF. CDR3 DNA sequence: TGTGCCAGCAGTTTTGTAATTAGGTTGAACACTGAAGCTTTCTTT. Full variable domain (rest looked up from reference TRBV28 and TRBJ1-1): DVKVTQSSRYLVKRTGEKVFLECVQDMDHENMFWYRQDPGLGLRLIYFSYDVKMKEKGDIPEGYSVSREKKERFSLILESASTNQTSMYLCASSFVIRLNTEAFFGQGTRLTVV.

The CDR3 loop reads CASSFESQVNGANVLTF. The CDR3 nucleotides read TGTGCCAGCAGTTTCGAAAGTCAGGTAAATGGGGCCAACGTCCTGACTTTC. The chain links TRBV2 to TRBJ2-6; D call uncertain. Trimming removed 5 bases from V and 3 bases from J, with 17 bases in between. This CDR3 spans 17 amino acids. In germline, CDR1 is SNHLY, CDR2 FYNNEI. The full variable domain, with the rest looked up from reference TRBV2 and TRBJ2-6, is EPEVTQTPSHQVTQMGQEVILRCVPISNHLYFYWYRQILGQKVEFLVSFYNNEISEKSEIFDDQFSVERPDGSNFTLKIRSTKLEDSAMYFCASSFESQVNGANVLTFGAGSRLTVL.

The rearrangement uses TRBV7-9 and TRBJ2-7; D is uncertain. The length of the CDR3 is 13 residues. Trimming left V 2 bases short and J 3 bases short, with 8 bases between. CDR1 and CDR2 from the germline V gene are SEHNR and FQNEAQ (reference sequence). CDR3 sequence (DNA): TGTGCCAGCAGCTTATATTCGTACTACGAGCAGTACTTC. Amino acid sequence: CASSLYSYYEQYF. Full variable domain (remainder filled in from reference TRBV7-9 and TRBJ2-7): DTGVSQNPRHKITKRGQNVTFRCDPISEHNRLYWYRQTLGQGPEFLTYFQNEAQLEKSRLLSDRFSAERPKGSFSTLEIQRTEQGDSAMYLCASSLYSYYEQYFGPGTRLTVT.

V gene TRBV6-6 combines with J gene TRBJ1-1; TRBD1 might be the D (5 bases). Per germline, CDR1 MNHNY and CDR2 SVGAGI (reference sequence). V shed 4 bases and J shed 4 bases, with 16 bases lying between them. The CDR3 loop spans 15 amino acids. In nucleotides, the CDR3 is TGTGCCAGCAGTTGGGGACGTGGGAGCATCACTGAAGCTTTCTTT. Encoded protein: CASSWGRGSITEAFF.

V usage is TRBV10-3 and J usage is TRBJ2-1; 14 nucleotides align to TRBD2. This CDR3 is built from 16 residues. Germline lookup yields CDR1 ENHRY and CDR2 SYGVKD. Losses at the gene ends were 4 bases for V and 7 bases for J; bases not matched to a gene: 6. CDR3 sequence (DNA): TGTGCCATCAGTGGGGGACTAGCGGGAGCTCAAAATGAGCAGTTCTTC. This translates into CAISGGLAGAQNEQFF.

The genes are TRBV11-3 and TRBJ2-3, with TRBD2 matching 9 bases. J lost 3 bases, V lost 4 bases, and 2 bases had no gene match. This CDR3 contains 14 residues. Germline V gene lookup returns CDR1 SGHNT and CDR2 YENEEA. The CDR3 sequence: CASSWTSETDTQYF. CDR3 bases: TGTGCCAGCAGCTGGACTAGCGAGACAGATACGCAGTATTTT.

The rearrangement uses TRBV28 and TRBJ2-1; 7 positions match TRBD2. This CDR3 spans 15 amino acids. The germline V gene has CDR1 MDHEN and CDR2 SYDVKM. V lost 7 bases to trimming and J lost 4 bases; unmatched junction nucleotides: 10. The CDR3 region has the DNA TGTGCCAGCATGGTGCAGGCTAGCGGATACAATGAGCAGTTCTTC. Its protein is CASMVQASGYNEQFF.

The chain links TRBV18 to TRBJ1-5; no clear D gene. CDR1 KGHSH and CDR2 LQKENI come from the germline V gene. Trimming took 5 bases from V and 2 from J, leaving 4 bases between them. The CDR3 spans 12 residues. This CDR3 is CASSAGNQPQHF. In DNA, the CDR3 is TGTGCCAGCTCAGCAGGCAATCAGCCCCAGCATTTT.